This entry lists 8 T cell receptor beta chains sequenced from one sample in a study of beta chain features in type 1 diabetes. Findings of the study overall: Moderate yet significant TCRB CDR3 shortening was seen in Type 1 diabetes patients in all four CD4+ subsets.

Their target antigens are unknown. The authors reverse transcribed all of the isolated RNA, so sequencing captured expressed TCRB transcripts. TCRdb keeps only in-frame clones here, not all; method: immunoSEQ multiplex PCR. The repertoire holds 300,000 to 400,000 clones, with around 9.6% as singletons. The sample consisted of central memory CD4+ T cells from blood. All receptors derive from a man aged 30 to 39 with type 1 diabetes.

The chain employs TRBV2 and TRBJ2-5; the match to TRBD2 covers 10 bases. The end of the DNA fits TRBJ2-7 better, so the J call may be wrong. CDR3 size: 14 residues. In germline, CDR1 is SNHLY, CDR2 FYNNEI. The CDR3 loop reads CASSASGSRYEQYF. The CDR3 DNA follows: TGTGCCAGCAGTGCTAGCGGGAGCAGATACGAGCAGTACTTC.

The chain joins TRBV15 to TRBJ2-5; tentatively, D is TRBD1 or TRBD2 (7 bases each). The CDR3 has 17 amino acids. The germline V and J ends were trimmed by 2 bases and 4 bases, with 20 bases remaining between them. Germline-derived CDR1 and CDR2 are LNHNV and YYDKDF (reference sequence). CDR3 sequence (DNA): TGTGCCACCAGCAGAATTGGGAGGGGGCGACTTTCAGAGACCCAGTACTTC. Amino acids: CATSRIGRGRLSETQYF. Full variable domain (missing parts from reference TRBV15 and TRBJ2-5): DAMVIQNPRYQVTQFGKPVTLSCSQTLNHNVMYWYQQKSSQAPKLLFHYYDKDFNNEADTPDNFQSRRPNTSFCFLDIRSPGLGDTAMYLCATSRIGRGRLSETQYFGPGTRLLVL.

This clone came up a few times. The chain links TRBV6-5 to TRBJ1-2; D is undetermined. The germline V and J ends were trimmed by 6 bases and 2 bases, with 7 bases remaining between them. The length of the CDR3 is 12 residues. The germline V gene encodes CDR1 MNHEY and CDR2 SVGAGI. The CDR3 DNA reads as TGTGCCAGCAGCATAGTCAACTATGGCTACACCTTC. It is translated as CASSIVNYGYTF.

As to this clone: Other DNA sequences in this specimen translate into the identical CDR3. The CDR3 coding sequence is TGCGCCAGCAGCTTGCGGCAGGGGAATGAGCAGTTCTTC. It codes for CASSLRQGNEQFF. The chain is built from TRBV5-1 and TRBJ2-1; D perhaps matches TRBD1 (6 bases). The germline V gene encodes CDR1 SGHRS and CDR2 YFSETQ. This CDR3 is built from 13 residues. Trimming left V 1 base short and J 7 bases short, with 9 bases between. Based on the CDR3 plus reference TRBV5-1 and TRBJ2-1, the full variable domain is KAGVTQTPRYLIKTRGQQVTLSCSPISGHRSVSWYQQTPGQGLQFLFEYFSETQRNKGNFPGRFSGRQFSNSRSEMNVSTLELGDSALYLCASSLRQGNEQFFGPGTRLTVL.

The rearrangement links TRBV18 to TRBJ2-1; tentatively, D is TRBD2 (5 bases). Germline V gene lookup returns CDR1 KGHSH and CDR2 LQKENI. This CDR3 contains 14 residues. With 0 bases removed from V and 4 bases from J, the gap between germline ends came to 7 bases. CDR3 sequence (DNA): TGTGCCAGCTCACCACCCGGGGAGTACAATGAGCAGTTCTTC. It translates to CASSPPGEYNEQFF.

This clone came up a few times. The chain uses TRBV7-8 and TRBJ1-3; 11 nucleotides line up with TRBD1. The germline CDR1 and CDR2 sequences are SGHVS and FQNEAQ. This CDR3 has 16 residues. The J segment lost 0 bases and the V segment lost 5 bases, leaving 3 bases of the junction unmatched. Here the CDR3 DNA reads TGTGCCAGCAGCCCCGGGACAGGGGGCTCTGGAAACACCATATATTTT. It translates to CASSPGTGGSGNTIYF.

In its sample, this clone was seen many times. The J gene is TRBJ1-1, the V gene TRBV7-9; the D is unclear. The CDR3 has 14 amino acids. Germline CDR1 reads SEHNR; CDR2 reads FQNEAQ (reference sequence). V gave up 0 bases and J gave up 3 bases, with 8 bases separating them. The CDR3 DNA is TGTGCCAGCAGCTTAGCAGGGAGGTACACTGAAGCTTTCTTT. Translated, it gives CASSLAGRYTEAFF.

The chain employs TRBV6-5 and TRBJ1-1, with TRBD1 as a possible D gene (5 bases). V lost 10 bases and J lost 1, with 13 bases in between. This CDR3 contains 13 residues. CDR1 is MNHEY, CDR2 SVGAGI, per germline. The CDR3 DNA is TGTGCCACCGAAGACAGTTGGAACACTGAAGCTTTCTTT. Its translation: CATEDSWNTEAFF.